This TCR beta chain emerged from a study of T cell changes during pregnancy in multiple sclerosis. Germline-derived CDR1 and CDR2 are SQVTM and ANQGSEA. The CDR3 length is 14 residues. V gave up 3 bases and J gave up 4 bases; unmatched junction bases: 6. This table comes from immunoSEQ multiplex PCR, and its TCRdb copy is limited to in-frame clones, with some not included. The table has approximately 46,000 clones, approximately 89% seen once. This clone was counted a single time. The chain carries TRBV29-1 and TRBJ2-5; 9 bases map to TRBD1. The sample in question was CD8+ T cells from peripheral blood mononuclear cells, obtained in the second trimester of pregnancy. The sequence came from a female donor with multiple sclerosis, enrolled in a pregnancy study. The CDR3 DNA reads as TGCAGCGTTGATCAGGGACAGGGTCTAGAGACCCAGTACTTC. This gives the protein CSVDQGQGLETQYF.